This T cell receptor beta chain came from a study of T cell changes during pregnancy in multiple sclerosis. TCRdb keeps only in-frame clones here, not all; method: immunoSEQ multiplex PCR. This repertoire shows approximately 72,000 clones, roughly nine tenths found once; its top ten account for 1.5% to 2%. Germline CDR1 reads LNHDA; CDR2 reads SQIVND (reference sequence). With 7 bases removed from V and 6 bases from J, the gap between germline ends came to 27 bases. The length of the CDR3 is 17 residues. The sequencing here drew on peripheral blood, taken in the first trimester of pregnancy. This receptor was identified in a female donor in good health, enrolled as a control in a pregnancy study. The V call is TRBV19, the J call TRBJ1-2; possible D gene TRBD1, 5 bases. CDR3 residues: CASTPGWGSRRDNGYTF. Written as DNA, the CDR3 is TGTGCCAGTACCCCCGGGTGGGGGTCAAGGAGGGATAATGGCTACACCTTC.